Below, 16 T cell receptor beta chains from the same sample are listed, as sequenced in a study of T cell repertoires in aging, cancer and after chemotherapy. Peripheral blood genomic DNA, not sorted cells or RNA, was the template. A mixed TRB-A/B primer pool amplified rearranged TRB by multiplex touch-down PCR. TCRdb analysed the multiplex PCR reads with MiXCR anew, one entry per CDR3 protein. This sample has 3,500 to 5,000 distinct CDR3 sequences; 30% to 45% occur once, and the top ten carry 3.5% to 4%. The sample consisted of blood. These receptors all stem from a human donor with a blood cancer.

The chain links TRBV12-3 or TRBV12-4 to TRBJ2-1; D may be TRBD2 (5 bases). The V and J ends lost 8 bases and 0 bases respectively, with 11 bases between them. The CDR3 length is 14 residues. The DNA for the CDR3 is TGTGCCAGCGGACTGATCGTCTCCTACAATGAGCAGTTCTTC. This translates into CASGLIVSYNEQFF.

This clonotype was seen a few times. CDR3 amino acids: CASSDGTSGRASTDTQYF. CDR3 in DNA: TGTGCCAGCAGTGACGGGACTAGCGGGAGGGCTAGCACAGATACGCAGTATTTT. The V call is TRBV6-5, the J call TRBJ2-3, with 16 bases that match TRBD2. Germline trimming cut 5 bases from V and 0 bases from J; bases unmatched to any gene: 5. This CDR3 has 18 residues. Germline values: CDR1 MNHEY, CDR2 SVGAGI.

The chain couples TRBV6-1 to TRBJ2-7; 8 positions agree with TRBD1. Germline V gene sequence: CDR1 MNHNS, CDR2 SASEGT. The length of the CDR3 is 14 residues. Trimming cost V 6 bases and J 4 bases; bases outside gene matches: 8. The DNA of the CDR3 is TGTGCCAGCAGCTCCGGGACAGGACCTTACGAGCAGTACTTC. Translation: CASSSGTGPYEQYF.

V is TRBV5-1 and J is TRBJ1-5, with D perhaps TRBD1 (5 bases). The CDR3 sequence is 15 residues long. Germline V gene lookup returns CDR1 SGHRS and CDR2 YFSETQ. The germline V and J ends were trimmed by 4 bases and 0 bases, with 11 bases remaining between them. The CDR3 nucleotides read TGCGCCAGCAGCCCCTGGGGGAATAGCAATCAGCCCCAGCATTTT. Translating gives CASSPWGNSNQPQHF.

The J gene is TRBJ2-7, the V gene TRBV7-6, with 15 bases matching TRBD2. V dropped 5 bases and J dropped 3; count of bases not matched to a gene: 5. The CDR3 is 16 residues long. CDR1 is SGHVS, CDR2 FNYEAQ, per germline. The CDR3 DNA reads TGTGCCAGCAGCGAGGGACTAGCGGGAGGCGGCTACGAGCAGTACTTC. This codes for CASSEGLAGGGYEQYF.

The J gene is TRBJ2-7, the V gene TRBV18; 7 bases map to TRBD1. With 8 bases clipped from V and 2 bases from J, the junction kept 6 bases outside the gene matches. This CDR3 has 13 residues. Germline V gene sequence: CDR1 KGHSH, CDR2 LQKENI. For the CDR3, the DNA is TGTGCCAGCCGCACAGGGGCCCCCTACGAGCAGTACTTC. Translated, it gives CASRTGAPYEQYF.

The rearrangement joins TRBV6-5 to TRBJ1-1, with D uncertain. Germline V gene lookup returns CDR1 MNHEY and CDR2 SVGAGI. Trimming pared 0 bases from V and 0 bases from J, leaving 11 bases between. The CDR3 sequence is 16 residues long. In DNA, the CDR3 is TGTGCCAGCAGTTACTCAGGAGGGCGGATGAACACTGAAGCTTTCTTT. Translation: CASSYSGGRMNTEAFF.

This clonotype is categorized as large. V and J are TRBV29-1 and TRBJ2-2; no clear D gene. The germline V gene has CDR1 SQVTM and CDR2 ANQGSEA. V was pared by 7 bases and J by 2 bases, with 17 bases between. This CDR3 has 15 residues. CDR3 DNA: TGCAGCGCTGCCCTCGCGGTCACTAACACCGGGGAGCTGTTTTTT. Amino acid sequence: CSAALAVTNTGELFF.

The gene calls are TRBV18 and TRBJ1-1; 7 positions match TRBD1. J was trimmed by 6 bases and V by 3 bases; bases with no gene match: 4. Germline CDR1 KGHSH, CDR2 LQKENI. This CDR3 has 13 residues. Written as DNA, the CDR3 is TGTGCCAGCTCACCGCGACAGGGCCCTGAAGCTTTCTTT. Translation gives CASSPRQGPEAFF.

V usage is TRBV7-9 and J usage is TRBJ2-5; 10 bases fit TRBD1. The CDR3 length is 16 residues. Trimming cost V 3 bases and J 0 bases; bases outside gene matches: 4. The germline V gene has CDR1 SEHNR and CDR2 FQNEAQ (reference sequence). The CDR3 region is CASSLTGTGDQETQYF. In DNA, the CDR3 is TGTGCCAGCAGCTTGACCGGGACAGGGGACCAAGAGACCCAGTACTTC.

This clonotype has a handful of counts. CDR3 nucleotides: TGTGCCAGCAGTCCCCTCGGGGGGGACTATGGCTACACCTTC. Protein sequence: CASSPLGGDYGYTF. The chain uses TRBV6-5 and TRBJ1-2, with D tentatively TRBD1 (5 bases). Germline V gene data show CDR1 as MNHEY and CDR2 as SVGAGI. V shed 5 bases and J shed 3 bases, with 13 bases lying between them. This CDR3 contains 14 residues.

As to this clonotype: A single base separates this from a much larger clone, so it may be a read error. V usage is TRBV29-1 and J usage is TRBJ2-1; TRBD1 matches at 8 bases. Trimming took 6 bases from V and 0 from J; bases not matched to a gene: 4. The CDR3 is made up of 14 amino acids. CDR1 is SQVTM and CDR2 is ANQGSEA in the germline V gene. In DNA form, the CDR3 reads TGCAGCGTCCGGACAGGGTTCTCCTACAATGAGCAGTTCTTC. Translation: CSVRTGFSYNEQFF.

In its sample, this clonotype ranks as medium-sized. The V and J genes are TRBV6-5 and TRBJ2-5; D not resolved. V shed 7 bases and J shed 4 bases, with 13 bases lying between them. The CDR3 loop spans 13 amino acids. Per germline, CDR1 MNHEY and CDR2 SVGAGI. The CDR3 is CASKRTYGETQYF. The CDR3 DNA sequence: TGTGCCAGCAAACGGACGTACGGAGAGACCCAGTACTTC.

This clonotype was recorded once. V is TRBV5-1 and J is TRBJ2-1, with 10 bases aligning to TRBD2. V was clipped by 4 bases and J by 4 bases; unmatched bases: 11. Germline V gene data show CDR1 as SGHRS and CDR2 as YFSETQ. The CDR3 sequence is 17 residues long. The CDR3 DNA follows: TGCGCCAGCAGCGAAGTAGCGACTAGCGGGTCTTACAATGAGCAGTTCTTC. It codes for CASSEVATSGSYNEQFF.

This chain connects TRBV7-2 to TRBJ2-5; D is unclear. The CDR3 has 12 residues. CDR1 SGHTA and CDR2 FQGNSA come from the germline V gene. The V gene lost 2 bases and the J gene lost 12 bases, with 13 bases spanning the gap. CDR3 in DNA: TGTGCCAGCAGCTTATCTTTGGGCCCCAAGTACTTC. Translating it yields CASSLSLGPKYF.

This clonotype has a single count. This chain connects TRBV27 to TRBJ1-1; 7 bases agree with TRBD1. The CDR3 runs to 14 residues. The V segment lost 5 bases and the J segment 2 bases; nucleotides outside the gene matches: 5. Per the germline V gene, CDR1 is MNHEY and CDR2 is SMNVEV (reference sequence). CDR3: CASSETGINTEAFF. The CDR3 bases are TGTGCCAGCAGTGAGACAGGGATTAACACTGAAGCTTTCTTT.